This TCR beta chain was captured by sequencing in a study of low-dose radiotherapy and immunotherapy resistance in tumors. Study-level background: Treatment consisted of nivolumab 240 mg every two weeks and ipilimumab 1 mg/kg every six weeks, given intravenously to patients. Patients' oral aspirin dose was 300 mg daily across four cycles from cycle 1 day 1.

Time point noted: before trial treatment. Priming of first-strand cDNA relied on TRAV- and TRBV-specific primers (covering alpha and beta chains). The authors ran 20 PCR cycles to amplify TCRs with a constant-region primer and V-primer adapter. From the reads, TCRdb called clonotypes with MiXCR, one entry per CDR3 protein. The profile shows tens of thousands of distinct CDR3 sequences, over 15% of them singletons. Germline-derived CDR1 and CDR2 are MNHEY and SMNVEV (reference sequence). V lost 5 bases and J lost 1; bases outside the gene matches: 13. This CDR3 has 20 residues. Here the sequenced sample was PBMCs, taken before treatment. The sequence derives from a male donor with prostate cancer. V gene TRBV27 combines with J gene TRBJ2-3; the match to TRBD2 covers 15 bases. CDR3 region: CASSPSPGLAGGPRTDTQYF. In nucleotides, the CDR3 is TGTGCCAGCAGTCCGAGTCCGGGACTAGCGGGGGGTCCACGCACAGATACGCAGTATTTT.